The T cell receptor (beta chain) under discussion was sequenced for a study of T cell clones after liver transplantation. Study-level background: Liver transplant recipients had immunosuppression withdrawal attempted within 2 years.

To note about this clone: The antigen is undetermined.

Thawed unstimulated PBMCs were FACS-sorted by CD3, CD4 and CD8 into two populations. Some clones are missing from TCRdb's copy, which holds only in-frame ones; the method was immunoSEQ multiplex PCR. The sample carries just under 9,500 clones, roughly 80% recorded once. Trimming took 8 bases from V and 3 from J, leaving 11 bases between them. Looked up from germline, CDR1 is WSHSY and CDR2 is SAAADI. The CDR3 covers 12 residues. Findings and limits, study-wide: Low donor cell numbers restricted donor-reactive repertoire measurement in a couple of subjects. These preliminary findings come from unstandardized post-transplant sampling times.

This chain connects TRBV10-2 to TRBJ2-7; no definite D call. The sequence derives from a human patient who received a liver transplant. Some T cells may possibly be graft donor cells. The sample here was CD8+ T cells from blood, taken at the 22-month timepoint. CDR3 DNA sequence: TGCGCCAGCTCGACTGGACGCTACGAGCAGTACTTC. Translated: CASSTGRYEQYF.